The rows below give T cell receptor beta chains drawn from one sample of a study of blood T cells in healthy people across ages. TCRdb fed the 5' RACE reads into MiXCR, producing one record per CDR3 protein. The repertoire has approximately 1,000,000 distinct CDR3 sequences, around two fifths of them found once; the top ten carry around 13%. The sample taken for sequencing was blood. The receptor source for this set is a man aged 18 to 30 in good health. CDR3s include the opening cysteine and the closing phenylalanine or tryptophan. Fields, in order: CDR3 DNA, CDR3 protein, J gene, V gene, clone size, D gene. The D gene is left open where the match is weak. Size values are once, few and many counts, or a class for expanded clones, and some rows have none.

DNA: TGTGCCAGCAGTCTGACAGTCCCCTCCTACAATGAGCAGTTCTTC
CDR3: CASSLTVPSYNEQFF
J: TRBJ2-1
V: TRBV27
size: few
D: .

DNA: TGTGCCAGCAGCCGAAACGCAGGGGACCAAGAGACCCAGTACTTC
CDR3: CASSRNAGDQETQYF
J: TRBJ2-5
V: TRBV6-6
size: .
D: .

DNA: TGCAGTGCGAAACAGGGACCCCTTAGTGAAAAACTGTTTTTT
CDR3: CSAKQGPLSEKLFF
J: TRBJ1-4
V: TRBV20-1
size: .
D: .

DNA: TGCAGTGCTAGACCGAGGACAGGGGTAAGGGATACGCAGTATTTT
CDR3: CSARPRTGVRDTQYF
J: TRBJ2-3
V: TRBV20-1
size: few
D: TRBD1

DNA: TGTGCCAGCAGTAGGGGTAGGGAGACCCAGTACTTC
CDR3: CASSRGRETQYF
J: TRBJ2-5
V: TRBV13
size: many
D: .

DNA: TGTGCCAGCAGTTACTCGGGGTACAATGAGCAGTTCTTC
CDR3: CASSYSGYNEQFF
J: TRBJ2-1
V: TRBV6-6
size: many
D: .

DNA: TGTGCCAGCAGCTCAAAATTTCCTAGCAGGCTTGAGGAGACCCAGTACTTC
CDR3: CASSSKFPSRLEETQYF
J: TRBJ2-5
V: TRBV5-6
size: .
D: .

DNA: .
CDR3: CSAPNRGGDEKLFFGSGTQPQHF
J: TRBJ1-5
V: TRBV20-1
size: .
D: .

DNA: TGTGCCACCAGCAGAGCGGGGGGACAAACCAAAAACATTCAGTACTTC
CDR3: CATSRAGGQTKNIQYF
J: TRBJ2-4
V: TRBV15
size: .
D: .

DNA: TGTGCCAGCAGTCTCCCTCCGTTCTACAATGAGCAGTTCTTC
CDR3: CASSLPPFYNEQFF
J: TRBJ2-1
V: TRBV27
size: .
D: .

DNA: TGTGCCACCAGTGACACGACAGGGGTCATGGAGACCCAGTACTTC
CDR3: CATSDTTGVMETQYF
J: TRBJ2-5
V: TRBV24-1
size: .
D: TRBD1

DNA: TGCAGCGTGAACGTCGGGACCACTATCTCTGAAGCTTTCTTT
CDR3: CSVNVGTTISEAFF
J: TRBJ1-1
V: TRBV29-1
size: many
D: .

DNA: TGTGCCAGCAGCTCGTTAGGGACAGACCTCCTTAACTATGGCTACACCTTC
CDR3: CASSSLGTDLLNYGYTF
J: TRBJ1-2
V: TRBV7-9
size: .
D: TRBD1

DNA: TGTGCCAGCAGTAGGACGTCTCTCTCCTACAATGAGCAGTTCTTC
CDR3: CASSRTSLSYNEQFF
J: TRBJ2-1
V: TRBV28
size: .
D: .

DNA: TGCAGTGCTAGAGGGGGGCAGAATAATGAGCAGTTCTTC
CDR3: CSARGGQNNEQFF
J: TRBJ2-1
V: TRBV20-1
size: few
D: .